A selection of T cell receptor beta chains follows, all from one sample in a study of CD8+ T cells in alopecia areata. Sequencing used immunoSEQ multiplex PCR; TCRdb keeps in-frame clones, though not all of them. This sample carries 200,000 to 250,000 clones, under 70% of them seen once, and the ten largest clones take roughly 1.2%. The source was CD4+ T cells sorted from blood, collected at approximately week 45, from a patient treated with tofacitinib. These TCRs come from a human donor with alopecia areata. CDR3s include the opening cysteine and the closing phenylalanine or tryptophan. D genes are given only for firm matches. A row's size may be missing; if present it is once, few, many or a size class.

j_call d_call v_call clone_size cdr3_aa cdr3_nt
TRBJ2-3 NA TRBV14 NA CASSRRDWGDQSF TGTGCCAGCAGCAGGCGGGACTGGGGGGACCAATCATTT
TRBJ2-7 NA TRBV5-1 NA CASSSGGISEQYF TGCGCCAGCAGCAGCGGCGGGATTTCCGAGCAGTACTTC
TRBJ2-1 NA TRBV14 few CASSPRYNEQFF TGTGCCAGCAGCCCCCGCTACAATGAGCAGTTCTTC
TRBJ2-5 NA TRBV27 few CASRHNSETQYF TGTGCCAGCAGGCATAATTCTGAGACCCAGTACTTC
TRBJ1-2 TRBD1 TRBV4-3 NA CASSQDDRGPYGYTF TGCGCCAGCAGCCAAGATGACAGGGGGCCCTATGGCTACACCTTC
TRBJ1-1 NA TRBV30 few CAWTNRVDTEAFF TGTGCCTGGACGAACAGGGTGGACACTGAAGCTTTCTTT
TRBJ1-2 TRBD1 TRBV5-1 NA CASSAGQVANYGYTF TGCGCCAGCAGCGCCGGACAGGTAGCTAACTATGGCTACACCTTC
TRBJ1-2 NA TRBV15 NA CATSRSKSRDYGYTF TGTGCCACCAGCAGATCCAAGTCCCGGGACTATGGCTACACCTTC
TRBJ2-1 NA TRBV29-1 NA CSVGGRNYNEQFF TGCAGCGTTGGCGGGCGAAATTACAATGAGCAGTTCTTC
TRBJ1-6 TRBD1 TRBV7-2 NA CASSLQRQGRNSPLHF TGTGCCAGCAGCCTCCAGAGACAGGGTCGGAATTCACCCCTCCACTTT
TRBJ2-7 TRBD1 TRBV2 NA CASSVGTGGFHEQYF TGTGCCAGCAGTGTCGGGACAGGGGGCTTCCACGAGCAGTACTTC
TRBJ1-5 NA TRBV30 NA CAWSVNRGIQHQPQHF TGTGCCTGGAGCGTAAATCGGGGCATCCAGCATCAGCCCCAGCATTTT
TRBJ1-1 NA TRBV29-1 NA CSVKPTSRATEAFF TGCAGCGTAAAGCCGACCTCGAGGGCCACTGAAGCTTTCTTT
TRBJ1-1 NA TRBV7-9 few CASSLAGGHTEAFF TGTGCCAGCAGCTTAGCGGGGGGACACACTGAAGCTTTCTTT
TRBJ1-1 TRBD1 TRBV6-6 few CASRGGTGGEEAFF TGTGCCAGCAGGGGAGGGACAGGGGGTGAGGAAGCTTTCTTT
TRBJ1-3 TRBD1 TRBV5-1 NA CASSRGGDRASSGNTIYF TGCGCCAGCAGCCGAGGCGGGGACAGGGCGAGCTCTGGAAACACCATATATTTT
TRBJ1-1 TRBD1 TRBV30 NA CAWKGQGTTEAFF TGTGCCTGGAAGGGACAGGGAACAACTGAAGCTTTCTTT
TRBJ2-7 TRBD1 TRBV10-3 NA CAISEPTGTGDEQYF TGTGCCATCAGTGAGCCGACCGGGACAGGGGACGAGCAGTACTTC
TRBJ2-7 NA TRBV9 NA CASSVEVESYEQYF TGTGCCAGCAGCGTAGAGGTGGAATCCTACGAGCAGTACTTC
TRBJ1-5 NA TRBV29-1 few CSVGDGINQPQHF TGCAGCGTGGGGGACGGAATTAATCAGCCCCAGCATTTT
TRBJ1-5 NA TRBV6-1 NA CASSEGSHSNQPQHF TGTGCCAGCAGTGAAGGCTCTCATAGCAATCAGCCCCAGCATTTT
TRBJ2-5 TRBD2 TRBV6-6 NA CASSYASGGQETQYF TGTGCCAGCAGTTACGCTAGCGGGGGCCAAGAGACCCAGTACTTC
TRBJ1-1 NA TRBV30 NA CAWSVKFHPYAFF TGTGCCTGGAGTGTCAAGTTTCATCCCTATGCTTTCTTT
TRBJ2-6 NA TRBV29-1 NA CSVGGPGANVLTF TGCAGCGTTGGAGGGCCTGGGGCCAACGTCCTGACTTTC